The clone carrying this T cell receptor beta chain qualifies as medium-sized. The antigen is undetermined. Amplified TCR beta CDR3 regions came from RNA transcripts. The HTBI primer set was used in a first-round RT-PCR of the TCR CDR3. TCRdb processed the multiplex PCR reads anew with MiXCR; each CDR3 protein has one entry. Here the sample spans approximately 48,000 distinct CDR3 sequences, around half being singletons. This sample was included in a study of T cells in Graves' hyperthyroidism and ophthalmopathy. Findings and limits, study-wide: Ophthalmopathy was told apart from stable hyperthyroidism by a 13 V-J model. Blood also carried most thyroid clonotypes expanded above 0.001.

The germline V gene encodes CDR1 SGHTS and CDR2 YDEGEE. CDR3 size: 15 residues. V shed 0 bases, J shed 2 bases, and the junction held 1 base outside the gene matches. Input material: peripheral blood or thyroid tissue (not recorded which). The chain employs TRBV5-8 and TRBJ2-5; TRBD2 agrees at 10 bases. This clonotype was sampled from a woman between 45 and 65 years old with Graves' hyperthyroidism. In DNA, the CDR3 is TGTGCCAGCAGCTTGGTACTAGCGGGACAAGAGACCCAGTACTTC. It codes for CASSLVLAGQETQYF.